This is a list of T cell receptor beta chains from one sample in a study of human T cells and chemical hapten exposure. Each CDR3 protein is one row after TCRdb ran MiXCR on the RACE reads. The sample includes 270,000 or so distinct CDR3 sequences, about 7.7% seen only once; the top ten take more than 0.95%. Sequencing used whole blood, obtained in connection with sensitization to the hapten diphenylcyclopropenone (DPC). These receptor sequences come from a man aged 18 to 30 with alopecia areata. Some clones in this sample may be carry-over from other donors' samples. CDR3s include the opening cysteine and the closing phenylalanine or tryptophan. The D gene is left open where the match is weak. Expanded clones are given a class, and other clones once, few, many or no size at all.

clone_size j_call v_call d_call cdr3_aa cdr3_nt
. TRBJ1-1 TRBV4-2 . CASSQGGRPNTEAFF TGTGCCAGCAGCCAAGGGGGCAGGCCGAACACTGAAGCTTTCTTT
many TRBJ1-1 TRBV5-5 TRBD1 CASSPPGQYNTEAFF TGTGCCAGCAGCCCACCGGGACAGTATAACACTGAAGCTTTCTTT
. TRBJ1-3 TRBV7-6 TRBD1 CASSSRTGAGGNTIYF TGTGCCAGCAGCTCTCGGACAGGGGCAGGTGGAAACACCATATATTTT
few TRBJ1-3 TRBV5-1 TRBD1 CASSTGQGVLNTIYF TGCGCCAGCAGCACCGGACAGGGCGTGTTGAACACCATATATTTT
. TRBJ2-2 TRBV11-2 . CASSLTGLVVPGELFF TGTGCCAGCAGCTTGACAGGTTTAGTTGTCCCCGGGGAGCTGTTTTTT
. TRBJ1-5 TRBV27 . CASSLSGAGQPQHF TGTGCCAGCAGTTTATCAGGGGCTGGTCAGCCCCAGCATTTT
few TRBJ1-2 TRBV4-3 . CASSQDRGGFYGYTF TGCGCCAGCAGCCAAGATCGAGGCGGCTTCTATGGCTACACCTTC
. TRBJ2-2 TRBV10-3 . CAIPRQDNTGELFF TGTGCCATCCCCAGGCAGGACAACACCGGGGAGCTGTTTTTT
. TRBJ1-4 TRBV11-2 . CASSLVASANEKLFF TGTGCCAGCAGCTTAGTGGCCTCCGCAAATGAAAAACTGTTTTTT
many TRBJ2-7 TRBV5-6 . CASSWAFAGEQYF TGTGCCAGCAGCTGGGCCTTCGCGGGCGAGCAGTACTTC
. TRBJ1-2 TRBV3-2 . CASSQEGTFYGYTF TGTGCCAGCAGCCAAGAAGGGACGTTCTATGGCTACACCTTC
few TRBJ2-5 TRBV7-2 . CASSLVSAEETQYF TGTGCCAGCAGCTTAGTGTCGGCGGAGGAGACCCAGTACTTC
. TRBJ1-5 TRBV10-3 . CAISDGYNQPQHF TGTGCCATCAGTGATGGGTATAATCAGCCCCAGCATTTT
. TRBJ2-7 TRBV11-2 TRBD1 CASSHPGTGGYEQYF TGTGCCAGCAGCCATCCCGGGACAGGGGGCTACGAGCAGTACTTC
. TRBJ2-5 TRBV2 . CASRGQTQYF TGTGCCAGCAGGGGGCAGACCCAGTACTTC
many TRBJ1-1 TRBV5-1 TRBD1 CASSSEQGLNTEAFF TGCGCCAGCAGCTCCGAACAGGGGTTGAACACTGAAGCTTTCTTT